This T cell receptor (beta chain) was captured by sequencing in a study of response to subunit inactivated influenza vaccine. Study-wide results and limits: With each seasonal influenza vaccination, the authors suggested, few new T cells are recruited.

The CDR3 is 17 amino acids. V shed 2 bases, J shed 4 bases, and the junction held 10 bases outside the gene matches. The germline CDR1 and CDR2 sequences are SEHNR and FQNEAQ (reference sequence). In TCRdb, the RT-PCR reads were re-called with MiXCR into one record per CDR3 protein. The table includes roughly 670,000 distinct CDR3 sequences, approximately 14% detected once. On this clonotype itself: Its specificity is unknown.

The receptor comes from a man aged 50 or older who received an inactivated influenza vaccine. This specimen consisted of PBMCs from blood, obtained 14 to 15 days before vaccination. The rearrangement joins TRBV7-9 to TRBJ2-2; 7 bases are shared with TRBD2. The CDR3 sequence is CASSLPRGVRGTGELFF. The CDR3, as DNA: TGTGCCAGCAGCTTACCCCGGGGGGTTCGGGGCACCGGGGAGCTGTTTTTT. Full variable domain (rest looked up from reference TRBV7-9 and TRBJ2-2): DTGVSQNPRHKITKRGQNVTFRCDPISEHNRLYWYRQTLGQGPEFLTYFQNEAQLEKSRLLSDRFSAERPKGSFSTLEIQRTEQGDSAMYLCASSLPRGVRGTGELFFGEGSRLTVL.